One sample yielded the 11 T cell receptor beta chains listed below, sequenced in a study of T cell responses to AZD1222 COVID-19 vaccine. Using immunoSEQ multiplex PCR, the repertoire was profiled, and TCRdb retains in-frame clones only, with some absent. The table shows about 84,000 clones, with 80% to 90% occurring only once. This specimen was peripheral blood, taken 28 days after the second AZD1222 dose. Receptor source: an adult who received the AZD1222 COVID-19 vaccine.

This chain links TRBV6-5 with TRBJ2-7, with 12 bases lining up with TRBD2. CDR3 size: 14 residues. Germline-derived CDR1 and CDR2 are MNHEY and SVGAGI. After removal of 5 bases from V and 4 bases from J, the junction contained 3 bases not matched to a gene. The CDR3 nucleotides are TGTGCCAGCAGTAACGGACTAGCGGGGTACGAGCAGTACTTC. Protein sequence: CASSNGLAGYEQYF.

V usage is TRBV24-1 and J usage is TRBJ1-6; D is ambiguous. Germline V gives CDR1 KGHDR, CDR2 SFDVKD. There are 13 residues in the CDR3. V lost 3 bases and J lost 15, with 14 bases in between. CDR3 bases: TGTGCCACCAGTGATCCCGCTGTTGGTCGCCTCCACTTT. It yields the protein CATSDPAVGRLHF.

This chain uses TRBV6-4 with TRBJ1-1; 7 bases fit TRBD1. The germline V gene encodes CDR1 MRHNA and CDR2 SNTAGT. There are 13 residues in the CDR3. V dropped 6 bases and J dropped 2; count of bases not matched to a gene: 3. The CDR3 spells CASSWDSNTEAFF. The CDR3 coding sequence is TGTGCCAGCAGCTGGGACAGCAACACTGAAGCTTTCTTT.

The chain recombines TRBV7-9 with TRBJ2-2; D ambiguous. V lost 5 bases and J 4 bases, leaving 11 bases between the germline ends. The CDR3 length is 14 residues. Germline lookup yields CDR1 SEHNR and CDR2 FQNEAQ (reference sequence). CDR3 amino acids: CASSHPAVTGELFF. As DNA, the CDR3 is TGTGCCAGCAGCCACCCCGCGGTCACCGGGGAGCTGTTTTTT.

J is TRBJ1-3 and V is TRBV19, with TRBD1 as a possible D gene (5 bases). The CDR3 loop spans 14 amino acids. Germline V lookup: CDR1 LNHDA, CDR2 SQIVND (reference sequence). V dropped 6 bases and J dropped 2 bases, with 11 bases sitting between them. The CDR3: CASRWGEAGNTIYF. The DNA of the CDR3 is TGTGCCAGTAGGTGGGGCGAAGCTGGAAACACCATATATTTT.

The chain links TRBV28 to TRBJ1-2, with D perhaps matching TRBD1 (6 bases). The CDR3 covers 14 residues. V lost 6 bases to trimming and J lost 0 bases, with 11 bases between them. Looked up from germline, CDR1 is MDHEN and CDR2 is SYDVKM. Here the CDR3 reads CASSGDRSNYGYTF. CDR3 DNA: TGTGCCAGCAGCGGCGACAGGTCTAACTATGGCTACACCTTC.

The chain carries TRBV5-1 and TRBJ1-6; D might be TRBD1 (6 bases). Looked up from germline, CDR1 is SGHRS and CDR2 is YFSETQ. The CDR3 runs 16 residues. V lost 4 bases and J 9 bases, leaving 20 bases between the germline ends. The CDR3 here is CASSPDRDMLGSPLHF. CDR3 coding DNA: TGCGCCAGCAGCCCCGATAGGGACATGTTAGGTTCACCCCTCCACTTT.

J is TRBJ2-3 and V is TRBV4-2; 7 bases are shared with TRBD2. Unmatched junction bases numbered 10, after V lost 4 bases and J lost 0 bases. CDR3 size: 17 residues. The germline gives CDR1 LGHNA, CDR2 YNFKEQ. The CDR3 sequence: CASSPTHGGTSTDTQYF. DNA of the CDR3: TGTGCCAGCAGCCCAACCCACGGGGGGACTAGCACAGATACGCAGTATTTT.

V gene TRBV4-2 combines with J gene TRBJ1-1; 10 bases agree with TRBD1. V was clipped by 1 base and J by 8 bases; unmatched bases: 10. The CDR3 has 16 amino acids. Germline V gene lookup returns CDR1 LGHNA and CDR2 YNFKEQ. The CDR3 loop is CASSQALTGGSLEAFF. The CDR3 DNA follows: TGTGCCAGCAGCCAAGCACTGACAGGGGGCAGTCTCGAAGCTTTCTTT.

This chain joins TRBV28 and TRBJ1-1, with D tentatively TRBD1 (6 bases). CDR3 length: 15 residues. V was cut by 7 bases and J by 3 bases, with 18 bases left in between. CDR1 is MDHEN, CDR2 SYDVKM, per germline. DNA for the CDR3: TGTGCCAGCAAAGGACAGTCCGCGTCGGACACTGAAGCTTTCTTT. Protein: CASKGQSASDTEAFF.

The CDR3 protein is CASKRYQETQYF. The DNA of the CDR3 is TGTGCCAGCAAGAGGTACCAAGAGACCCAGTACTTC. The V call is TRBV6-5, the J call TRBJ2-5; D uncertain. Germline loops: CDR1 MNHEY, CDR2 SVGAGI. V lost 7 bases and J lost 0, with 6 bases in between. The CDR3 contains 12 residues.